These 23 T cell receptor beta chains share one sample of origin, sequenced in a study of blood T cell repertoires in COVID-19. Clones were sequenced by immunoSEQ multiplex PCR, and TCRdb holds only the in-frame ones, with some missing. The sample yields a few hundred thousand clones, roughly 89% seen once. Sequencing used PBMCs or T cells enriched from blood (not recorded which). These receptors all stem from a woman aged 50 to 60 who had recovered from COVID-19.

The chain couples TRBV5-4 to TRBJ1-5, with TRBD1 identical over 9 bases. The CDR3 runs to 15 residues. The germline CDR1 and CDR2 sequences are SGHNT and YYREEE (reference sequence). With V trimmed by 4 bases and J by 3 bases, 5 bases remained unmatched. CDR3 amino acids: CASSDGTGINQPQHF. In nucleotides, the CDR3 is TGTGCCAGCAGCGACGGGACAGGGATCAATCAGCCCCAGCATTTT.

The chain couples TRBV4-2 to TRBJ1-5; 8 nucleotides align to TRBD1. Germline V CDR1 and CDR2: LGHNA, YNFKEQ. V dropped 3 bases and J dropped 3; count of bases not matched to a gene: 1. The CDR3 is 14 residues long. CDR3 sequence reads: CASSQTGANQPQHF. The CDR3 coding sequence is TGTGCCAGCAGCCAGACAGGGGCCAATCAGCCCCAGCATTTT.

V gene TRBV30 combines with J gene TRBJ2-3; D is ambiguous. CDR1 GTSNPN and CDR2 SVGIG come from the germline V gene (reference sequence). The CDR3 totals 13 residues. Trimming removed 7 bases at V and 0 bases at J, with 11 bases between. The CDR3 here is CAFLRLSTDTQYF. As DNA, the CDR3 is TGTGCCTTCCTGCGGTTAAGCACAGATACGCAGTATTTT.

The chain employs TRBV28 and TRBJ1-2, with 7 bases lining up with TRBD1. V was clipped by 6 bases and J by 1 base; unmatched bases: 5. CDR1 is MDHEN and CDR2 is SYDVKM in the germline V gene. The CDR3 runs 14 residues. The CDR3 reads CASSFTGVNYGYTF. CDR3 nucleotides: TGTGCCAGCAGCTTCACAGGGGTTAACTATGGCTACACCTTC.

The J gene is TRBJ2-7, the V gene TRBV6-5; TRBD2 agrees at 7 bases. J gave up 5 bases and V 6 bases, and 13 bases lay outside the gene matches. The length of the CDR3 is 15 residues. Per germline, CDR1 MNHEY and CDR2 SVGAGI. CDR3 nucleotides: TGTGCCAGCAGCTCCTCCTTAGCGGGTTTAAACGAGCAGTACTTC. The encoded protein is CASSSSLAGLNEQYF.

The chain is built from TRBV10-2 and TRBJ1-4; possibly TRBD1 for D (6 bases). Trimming shortened V by 5 bases and J by 6 bases, and 13 bases separated the two germline ends. The CDR3 loop spans 14 amino acids. Per the germline V gene, CDR1 is WSHSY and CDR2 is SAAADI. CDR3 DNA sequence: TGCGCCAGCAGTTTTTTAGGGGGGGATGAAAAACTGTTTTTT. The encoded protein is CASSFLGGDEKLFF.

The CDR3 sequence: CASSFSTSGGPLDTQYF. The CDR3 DNA sequence: TGTGCCAGCAGCTTCTCGACTAGCGGGGGGCCCCTTGATACGCAGTATTTT. The chain carries TRBV7-9 and TRBJ2-3, with 13 bases aligning to TRBD2. The CDR3 has 17 residues. The trim removed 3 bases at V and 6 bases at J, leaving 9 bases unmatched. Germline CDR1 and CDR2: SEHNR and FQNEAQ (reference sequence).

Notes on this clone: The same CDR3 can be traced to other DNA sequences in this sample. The chain couples TRBV7-9 to TRBJ1-2; D perhaps matches TRBD1 (5 bases). The CDR3 is made up of 13 amino acids. V lost 3 bases and J 2 bases, leaving 7 bases between the germline ends. Germline loops: CDR1 SEHNR, CDR2 FQNEAQ (reference sequence). CDR3 bases: TGTGCCAGCAGCTTGACAGCAAACTATGGCTACACCTTC. Amino acids: CASSLTANYGYTF. The whole variable domain, remainder taken from reference TRBV7-9 and TRBJ1-2, is DTGVSQNPRHKITKRGQNVTFRCDPISEHNRLYWYRQTLGQGPEFLTYFQNEAQLEKSRLLSDRFSAERPKGSFSTLEIQRTEQGDSAMYLCASSLTANYGYTFGSGTRLTVV.

This clone has a handful of counts. The chain uses TRBV7-2 and TRBJ2-7; 8 nucleotides match TRBD2. The length of the CDR3 is 15 residues. V shed 4 bases and J 0 bases; nucleotides not matched to a gene: 5. From germline, CDR1 is SGHTA and CDR2 FQGNSA. CDR3 loop: CASSSGLVLSYEQYF. CDR3 DNA sequence: TGTGCCAGCAGCTCGGGACTAGTACTCTCCTACGAGCAGTACTTC.

This clone has a single count. The chain employs TRBV30 and TRBJ1-6; D unresolved. Trimming removed 0 bases from V and 10 bases from J, with 22 bases in between. The CDR3 has 17 residues. The germline V gene encodes CDR1 GTSNPN and CDR2 SVGIG (reference sequence). CDR3 region: CAWSVLGWAGERSPLHF. The DNA of the CDR3 is TGTGCCTGGAGTGTACTAGGCTGGGCCGGGGAGAGATCACCCCTCCACTTT.

The chain carries TRBV18 and TRBJ1-6, with 8 bases lining up with TRBD1. From germline, CDR1 is KGHSH and CDR2 LQKENI. This CDR3 is 21 amino acids long. The V gene end was trimmed by 3 bases and the J gene end by 0 bases; junction bases not matched to a gene: 16. CDR3 coding DNA: TGTGCCAGCTCACCGCAGACAGGGGCCGCACGACCTTCCTCCTATAATTCACCCCTCCACTTT. This sequence encodes CASSPQTGAARPSSYNSPLHF.

The rearrangement joins TRBV6-4 to TRBJ2-1, with D possibly matching TRBD1 (5 bases). This CDR3 contains 13 residues. V lost 0 bases and J 12 bases, leaving 12 bases between the germline ends. Germline V gives CDR1 MRHNA, CDR2 SNTAGT. The DNA for the CDR3 is TGTGCCAGCAGTGACTCGCGAGACAGTAGGCAGTTCTTC. It translates to CASSDSRDSRQFF.

V is TRBV4-1 and J is TRBJ1-2; D may be TRBD1 (6 bases). The CDR3 sequence is 13 residues long. CDR1 is MGHRA, CDR2 YSYEKL, per germline. V was pared by 1 base and J by 7 bases, with 10 bases between. CDR3 sequence: CASSQVTGSGYTF. CDR3 DNA sequence: TGCGCCAGCAGCCAAGTGACAGGTTCTGGCTACACCTTC.

This clone was observed a single time. This chain links TRBV28 with TRBJ2-3; 7 bases match TRBD1. The CDR3 covers 14 residues. V shed 7 bases and J 4 bases; nucleotides not matched to a gene: 8. The germline V gene has CDR1 MDHEN and CDR2 SYDVKM. CDR3 sequence: CASNIDRAPDTQYF. The DNA for the CDR3 is TGTGCCAGCAACATAGACAGGGCCCCAGATACGCAGTATTTT.

The gene calls are TRBV27 and TRBJ2-1; the match to TRBD2 covers 12 bases. The CDR3 is 14 residues long. Unmatched junction bases numbered 2, after V lost 7 bases and J lost 4 bases. Germline lookup yields CDR1 MNHEY and CDR2 SMNVEV (reference sequence). The chain's CDR3 is CASKTSGGYNEQFF. The DNA for the CDR3 is TGTGCCAGCAAAACTAGCGGGGGGTACAATGAGCAGTTCTTC.

This clone was counted a single time. The chain is built from TRBV5-4 and TRBJ1-6, with D uncertain. CDR1 and CDR2 from the germline V gene are SGHNT and YYREEE (reference sequence). V lost 2 bases to trimming and J lost 7 bases, with 10 bases between them. The CDR3 length is 14 residues. The CDR3 bases are TGTGCCAGCAGCTTAACGGAGTGGAATTCACCCCTCCACTTT. This translates into CASSLTEWNSPLHF.

The chain employs TRBV14 and TRBJ1-1; the D is unclear. The V gene lost 1 base and the J gene lost 4 bases, with 10 bases spanning the gap. Germline CDR1 SGHDN, CDR2 FVKESK. The CDR3 sequence is 14 residues long. CDR3 sequence: CASSQVGRGTEAFF. Written as DNA, the CDR3 is TGTGCCAGCAGCCAAGTTGGTCGGGGCACTGAAGCTTTCTTT.

The chain carries TRBV21-1 and TRBJ2-3; the listed D gene, TRBD1, was not tested against the DNA. TRBV21-1 is reported as a pseudogene. CDR3 size: 18 residues. The CDR3 DNA follows: TGTGCCAGCAGCCCCCCCATAGTGACAGGGCACAGCACAGATACGCAGTATTTT. This codes for CASSPPIVTGHSTDTQYF.

The chain employs TRBV28 and TRBJ2-7; TRBD2 agrees at 12 bases. Unmatched junction bases numbered 11, after V lost 5 bases and J lost 6 bases. This CDR3 contains 16 residues. The germline V gene encodes CDR1 MDHEN and CDR2 SYDVKM. Here the CDR3 DNA reads TGTGCCAGCAGTCCGCATTCTAGCGGGGGGGCCTCCGAGCAGTACTTC. Protein: CASSPHSSGGASEQYF.

J is TRBJ2-1 and V is TRBV27; 8 bases agree with TRBD1. The germline V gene has CDR1 MNHEY and CDR2 SMNVEV (reference sequence). With 2 bases clipped from V and 9 bases from J, the junction kept 6 bases outside the gene matches. CDR3 length equals 14 residues. The CDR3 is CASSLMTGAVEQFF. CDR3 nucleotides: TGTGCCAGCAGTTTAATGACAGGGGCGGTTGAGCAGTTCTTC.

The chain uses TRBV9 and TRBJ1-6, with D uncertain. Germline V gene sequence: CDR1 SGDLS, CDR2 YYNGEE. The CDR3 length is 13 residues. Trimming removed 1 base from V and 10 bases from J, with 9 bases in between. The CDR3: CASSVNWESPLHF. The CDR3 region has the DNA TGTGCCAGCAGCGTAAACTGGGAGTCACCCCTCCACTTT.

The V call is TRBV12-5, the J call TRBJ1-1; 8 nucleotides line up with TRBD1. V dropped 7 bases and J dropped 4; count of bases not matched to a gene: 5. Germline V CDR1 and CDR2: LGHNT, FRNRAP. The length of the CDR3 is 13 residues. CDR3 in amino acids: CASVDRGATEAFF. The DNA of the CDR3 is TGTGCTAGTGTTGACAGGGGAGCCACTGAAGCTTTCTTT.

The V call is TRBV18, the J call TRBJ2-7, with a tentative D call TRBD1 (5 bases). The CDR3 is made up of 15 amino acids. Germline lookup yields CDR1 KGHSH and CDR2 LQKENI. Trimming took off 1 base at V and 2 bases at J, with 12 bases between the two ends. The CDR3 sequence is CASSPQDLGPYEQYF. The CDR3 DNA reads as TGTGCCAGCTCACCACAGGACCTGGGGCCCTACGAGCAGTACTTC.